The entry that follows covers one TCR beta chain sequence. CDR3 length equals 13 residues. Germline V gene lookup returns CDR1 LNHDA and CDR2 SQIVND (reference sequence). V was shortened by 5 bases and J by 4 bases, with 10 bases between the two germline ends. The method was immunoSEQ multiplex PCR; TCRdb's version includes in-frame clones alone and lacks a portion of them. The table lists some 250,000 clones, around 86% of them singletons. This entry belongs to a study of blood T cell repertoires in COVID-19. V gene TRBV19 combines with J gene TRBJ2-3; D possibly corresponds to TRBD2 (6 bases). The sample consisted of peripheral blood. The sequence was obtained from a woman aged 25 to 39 who had recovered from COVID-19. The CDR3 region has the DNA TGTGCCAGTAGTTGGAGGGGATCAGATACGCAGTATTTT. Translating it yields CASSWRGSDTQYF.